These T cell receptor beta chains were read from a single sample in a study of T cell responses to AZD1222 COVID-19 vaccine. Libraries were prepared by immunoSEQ multiplex PCR; TCRdb keeps only in-frame clonotypes and omits some of them. This sample has about 100,000 clones, with 90% to 95% found just once. The sequences come from peripheral blood, collected 28 days after the second AZD1222 dose. The receptor source for this set is an adult who received the AZD1222 COVID-19 vaccine. Both conserved end residues are part of each CDR3. Fields, in order: D gene, clone size, J gene, V gene, CDR3 protein, CDR3 DNA. A D gene is named only where the DNA matches it firmly. Size is stated for part of the rows, as once, few or many counts, or as a class when the clone is expanded.

>TRBD1|NA|TRBJ2-2|TRBV19
CASRRQGNANTGELFF
TGTGCCAGTAGGAGACAGGGCAACGCGAACACCGGGGAGCTGTTTTTT
>NA|NA|TRBJ2-2|TRBV2
CASSGTTLLYNTGELFF
TGTGCCAGCAGCGGTACGACTCTTCTGTATAACACCGGGGAGCTGTTTTTT
>NA|NA|TRBJ2-3|TRBV24-1
CATSEGGRTMWTDTQYF
TGTGCCACCAGTGAAGGGGGTAGGACTATGTGGACAGATACGCAGTATTTT
>NA|once|TRBJ1-2|TRBV12-3/TRBV12-4
CASSQGHGPYF
TGTGCCAGCAGTCAGGGACACGGGCCCTACTTC
>NA|NA|TRBJ2-5|TRBV2
CALTGREETQYF
TGTGCCCTAACGGGGCGAGAAGAGACCCAGTACTTC
>TRBD2|NA|TRBJ2-7|TRBV6-2/TRBV6-3
CASSPRGRESYEQYF
TGTGCCAGCAGTCCCCGAGGGCGGGAGTCCTACGAGCAGTACTTC
>NA|NA|TRBJ1-1|TRBV28
CASKRLVDTEAFF
TGTGCCAGCAAAAGGTTAGTCGACACTGAAGCTTTCTTT
>TRBD2|NA|TRBJ2-3|TRBV28
CASSSSGMNTDTQYF
TGTGCCAGCAGTTCTAGCGGGATGAACACAGATACGCAGTATTTT
>TRBD1|few|TRBJ2-7|TRBV28
CASSFQGASYEQYF
TGTGCCAGCAGTTTTCAGGGGGCGTCGTACGAGCAGTACTTC
>TRBD2|NA|TRBJ2-2|TRBV4-1
CASSLEWGLAGPGELFF
TGCGCCAGCAGCCTTGAGTGGGGACTAGCGGGACCCGGGGAGCTGTTTTTT
>TRBD1|NA|TRBJ2-2|TRBV6-2/TRBV6-3
CASSFGQGRNTGELFF
TGTGCCAGCAGTTTCGGACAGGGGAGAAACACCGGGGAGCTGTTTTTT
>TRBD1|NA|TRBJ1-5|TRBV19
CASSALAGQSTNQPQHF
TGTGCCAGTAGTGCCCTTGCGGGACAGAGTACCAATCAGCCCCAGCATTTT
>TRBD2|NA|TRBJ2-7|TRBV7-6
CASSLGTGTSGRPYEQYF
TGTGCCAGCAGCTTAGGGACCGGGACTAGCGGGAGACCCTACGAGCAGTACTTC
>NA|NA|TRBJ2-2|TRBV9
CASSVGSANTGELFF
TGTGCCAGCAGCGTAGGGAGCGCGAACACCGGGGAGCTGTTTTTT